This TCR beta chain came from a study of blood T cell repertoires in COVID-19. TCRdb keeps only in-frame clones here, not all; method: immunoSEQ multiplex PCR. Of under 200,000 clones detected, around 80% appear once; the ten largest clones hold around 7.7%. This clonotype originated in a man aged 45-60 years who had recovered from COVID-19. Input material: PBMCs or T cells enriched from blood (not recorded which).

The CDR3 is CASSVGTGGYMNTEAFF. The CDR3 coding sequence is TGTGCCAGCAGTGTTGGGACAGGGGGTTACATGAACACTGAAGCTTTCTTT. V and J are TRBV2 and TRBJ1-1; 11 nucleotides agree with TRBD1. Trimming at V came to 4 bases and at J to 0 bases, leaving 7 bases not matched to a gene. CDR1 and CDR2 (germline): SNHLY, FYNNEI. This CDR3 is built from 17 residues.